This is a list of T cell receptor beta chains from one sample in a study of PD-1 blockade in classical Hodgkin lymphoma. TCRdb's table, derived via immunoSEQ multiplex PCR, lists solely in-frame clones and lacks some. The sample lists approximately 17,000 clones, roughly 90% occurring once. Sequencing was done on a sample of peripheral blood mononuclear cells (PBMCs). The receptors shown here come from a human donor with classical Hodgkin lymphoma. The CDR3 runs from the conserved cysteine through the conserved F or W. A D gene is named only where the DNA matches it firmly.

TRBV25-1	TRBJ2-1	.	CATQSGAGIYNEQFF
TRBV5-1	TRBJ2-3	TRBD2	CASWERLAGGTDTQYF
TRBV6-6	TRBJ1-5	TRBD1	CASSYGQGNQPQHF
TRBV19	TRBJ2-6	.	CASKIPFRSSGKLDVLTF
TRBV15	TRBJ1-1	.	CAAGAGNTEAFF
TRBV15	TRBJ1-2	TRBD1	CATSRDRQGSGYTF
TRBV2	TRBJ2-3	.	CAYRVVVDTQYF
TRBV4-1	TRBJ2-5	.	CASSQDQRKQETQYF
TRBV5-4	TRBJ2-7	.	CASSSSPRGAEQYF
TRBV6-1	TRBJ1-1	.	CASSDHRATNTEAFF
TRBV19	TRBJ1-4	.	CASSKRLTNEKLFF
TRBV30	TRBJ1-2	.	CAWLPSGASLYGYTF
TRBV28	TRBJ1-3	.	CASSRWGISGNTIYF
TRBV4-2	TRBJ2-3	TRBD2	CASSQELARGDTQYF
TRBV7-2	TRBJ2-1	.	CASSPQATELDNEQFF
TRBV5-1	TRBJ2-1	TRBD1	CASSQRTGDGWKFF
TRBV20-1	TRBJ2-5	.	CSSDLKETQYF
TRBV5-4	TRBJ2-2	.	CASSSRAGGLTGELFF
TRBV18	TRBJ2-2	TRBD1	CASSPRTGSPGELFF
TRBV5-4	TRBJ2-5	TRBD2	CASSFGTSAQETQYF
TRBV19	TRBJ1-1	TRBD1	CASSITSSGTGPEAFF
TRBV11-3	TRBJ2-5	TRBD2	CASSSRGLAGVPEETQYF
TRBV28	TRBJ2-3	TRBD2	CASSLTSGRADTQYF
TRBV28	TRBJ1-5	.	CASSFPGQLLDHQPQHF
TRBV28	TRBJ1-1	TRBD1	CASSPGGSNTEAFF
TRBV7-9	TRBJ2-1	TRBD2	CASSSGTSGYNEQFF
TRBV25-1	TRBJ2-1	.	CASSENGGGTHNEQFF
TRBV30	TRBJ2-1	TRBD2	CAWTGLAGGQNEQFF
TRBV5-4	TRBJ2-1	.	CASSPYQADSLHQFF
TRBV6-6	TRBJ2-3	TRBD2	CASSGSGRVQYF
TRBV30	TRBJ2-1	.	CAWSGAGPYNEQFF